This T cell receptor (beta chain) was captured in a study of blood T cell repertoires in COVID-19. Study-level background: Sample material is recorded as cDNA or gDNA derived from T cells, B-cell-depleted T cells, or PBMCs.

In the original processing: Scientists estimated how many nucleated cells there were by amplifying reference gene primers. Sequencing used immunoSEQ multiplex PCR; TCRdb keeps in-frame clones, though not all of them. V and J calls and clone size are given by that table; D and trimming were obtained from the DNA. The sample carries under 40,000 clones, around nine tenths recorded once. The CDR3 has 14 amino acids. Per the germline V gene, CDR1 is MNHEY and CDR2 is SMNVEV (reference sequence). Trimming took off 5 bases at V and 4 bases at J, with 11 bases between the two ends. The source of this sequence is a woman older than 75 with active or convalescent COVID-19. The sequencing input was peripheral blood. The genes are TRBV27 and TRBJ2-2; tentative D call: TRBD1 (6 bases). CDR3 in amino acids: CASSPLRGTGELFF. CDR3 nucleotide sequence: TGTGCCAGCAGTCCCCTCAGGGGCACCGGGGAGCTGTTTTTT.